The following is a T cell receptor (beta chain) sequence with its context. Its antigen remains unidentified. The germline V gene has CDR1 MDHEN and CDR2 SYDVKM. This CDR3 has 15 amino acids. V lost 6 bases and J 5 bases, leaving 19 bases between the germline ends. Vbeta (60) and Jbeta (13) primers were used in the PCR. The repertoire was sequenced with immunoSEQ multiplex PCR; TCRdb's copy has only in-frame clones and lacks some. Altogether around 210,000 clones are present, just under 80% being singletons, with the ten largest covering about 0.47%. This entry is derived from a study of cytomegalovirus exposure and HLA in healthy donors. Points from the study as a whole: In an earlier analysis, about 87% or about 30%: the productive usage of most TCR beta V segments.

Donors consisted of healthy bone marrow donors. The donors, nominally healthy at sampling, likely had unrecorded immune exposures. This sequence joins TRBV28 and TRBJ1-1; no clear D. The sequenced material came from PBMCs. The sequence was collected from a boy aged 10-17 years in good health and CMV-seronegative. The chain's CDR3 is CASSPAGSGGTEAFF. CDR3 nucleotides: TGTGCCAGCAGCCCGGCGGGCTCGGGAGGGACTGAAGCTTTCTTT.